This T cell receptor beta chain originates from a study of CD8+ T cells in alopecia areata. Following extraction, RNA underwent reverse transcription to cDNA, which served as the sequencing template. Method: immunoSEQ multiplex PCR; TCRdb's copy keeps in-frame clones and lacks some. Here the sample spans about 200,000 clones, under 80% being singletons. V dropped 5 bases and J dropped 6; count of bases not matched to a gene: 6. CDR1 is SNHLY and CDR2 is FYNNEI in the germline V gene. There are 13 residues in the CDR3. The treatment is: oral pan-JAK inhibitor, 5-10 mg twice daily. This chain uses TRBV2 with TRBJ1-2; 7 positions agree with TRBD1. Source: CD4+ T cells sorted from blood, taken between weeks 49 and 50, from a patient treated with tofacitinib. This receptor was obtained from a human donor with alopecia areata. The CDR3 spells CASSQGVSHGYTF. The CDR3 DNA is TGTGCCAGCAGTCAGGGGGTTTCCCATGGCTACACCTTC.